The source of this T cell receptor (beta chain) is a study of cytomegalovirus exposure and HLA in healthy donors. This clone was detected a few times. Use of 60 Vbeta and 13 Jbeta primers characterized the PCR. The protocol was immunoSEQ multiplex PCR, while the TCRdb copy is restricted to in-frame clones and leaves out a portion. This sample carries around 200,000 clones, approximately 80% of them seen once, and the ten largest clones take about 1.3%. The CDR3 loop spans 16 amino acids. The trim removed 5 bases at V and 4 bases at J, leaving 12 bases unmatched. Germline V lookup: CDR1 LNHDA, CDR2 SQIVND (reference sequence).

The chain carries TRBV19 and TRBJ2-3; 7 bases agree with TRBD2. The specimen was PBMCs. The source is a girl aged 2 to 10 in good health and CMV-seropositive. The CDR3 DNA reads as TGTGCCAGTAGTCCAGCGAATCGGGGGGTCGCAGATACGCAGTATTTT. Its translation is CASSPANRGVADTQYF.